One and the same sample provided the 22 T cell receptor beta chains below, sequenced in a study of blood T cell repertoires in COVID-19. Sequenced by immunoSEQ multiplex PCR; TCRdb stores in-frame clones only, minus some. The sample gives around 180,000 clones, more than 80% of which show up once; roughly 6.3% is in the top ten. The sample consisted of peripheral blood. The origin of the receptors is a human donor in a cohort sampled during active COVID-19.

This chain joins TRBV9 and TRBJ2-7; TRBD1 agrees at 9 bases. The CDR3 covers 16 residues. Germline CDR1 reads SGDLS; CDR2 reads YYNGEE. Trimming removed 3 bases from V and 0 bases from J; junction bases left unmatched: 7. CDR3 nucleotides: TGTGCCAGCAGCGCCCGGGACAGGGACCCCTCCTACGAGCAGTACTTC. The encoded protein is CASSARDRDPSYEQYF.

CDR3 sequence reads: CASSLEASEQFF. The CDR3, as DNA: TGTGCCAGCAGCCTCGAAGCTTCGGAGCAGTTCTTC. The rearrangement uses TRBV12-3 or TRBV12-4 and TRBJ2-1; no clear D gene. V was clipped by 6 bases and J by 10 bases, with 13 bases between them. This CDR3 has 12 residues.

V gene TRBV9 combines with J gene TRBJ1-2, with 7 bases matching TRBD1. With V trimmed by 3 bases and J by 4 bases, 9 bases remained unmatched. The germline V gene has CDR1 SGDLS and CDR2 YYNGEE. This CDR3 has 15 amino acids. In nucleotides, the CDR3 is TGTGCCAGCAGCGCAGTGCATCCAGGGGGCTATGGCTACACCTTC. Its protein is CASSAVHPGGYGYTF.

The V call is TRBV29-1, the J call TRBJ2-7; TRBD2 matches at 11 bases. The CDR3 consists of 14 residues. Germline CDR1 and CDR2: SQVTM and ANQGSEA. Trimming cost V 4 bases and J 1 base; bases outside gene matches: 3. The CDR3 nucleotides are TGCAGCGTTGGGGCTAGCGGGGGGTCCTACGAGCAGTACTTC. This codes for CSVGASGGSYEQYF.

The chain couples TRBV7-6 to TRBJ2-1; 9 nucleotides line up with TRBD1. Germline V gives CDR1 SGHVS, CDR2 FNYEAQ. Trimming took 5 bases from V and 2 from J; bases not matched to a gene: 4. The CDR3 runs to 15 residues. The DNA for the CDR3 is TGTGCCAGCAGCCAGGGGGACAGGGCCTACAATGAGCAGTTCTTC. Translating it yields CASSQGDRAYNEQFF.

The chain links TRBV6-5 to TRBJ2-7; 10 nucleotides agree with TRBD1. The J segment lost 2 bases and the V segment lost 6 bases, leaving 7 bases of the junction unmatched. The CDR3 sequence is 15 residues long. Germline CDR1 is MNHEY and CDR2 is SVGAGI. The CDR3 DNA reads TGTGCCAGCAGCAACCCGGACAGGGGGACCTACGAGCAGTACTTC. Translating it yields CASSNPDRGTYEQYF.

V is TRBV9 and J is TRBJ1-2; 7 bases are shared with TRBD1. Looked up from germline, CDR1 is SGDLS and CDR2 is YYNGEE. CDR3 size: 14 residues. Unmatched junction bases numbered 7, after V lost 4 bases and J lost 4 bases. The CDR3 DNA reads TGTGCCAGCAGCCCACCCACAGGGGTCTATGGCTACACCTTC. It codes for CASSPPTGVYGYTF.

V gene TRBV7-9 combines with J gene TRBJ1-1; D not certain. Trimming removed 5 bases from V and 5 bases from J, with 9 bases in between. The germline V gene has CDR1 SEHNR and CDR2 FQNEAQ (reference sequence). This CDR3 contains 12 residues. CDR3: CASSPLGTEAFF. CDR3 in DNA: TGTGCCAGCAGCCCCCTCGGTACTGAAGCTTTCTTT.

The chain links TRBV7-8 to TRBJ1-1; tentatively, D is TRBD1 (6 bases). From germline, CDR1 is SGHVS and CDR2 FQNEAQ. The CDR3 runs 15 residues. V lost 3 bases, J lost 0 bases, and 11 bases lay in between. This CDR3 is CASSLMDSLNTEAFF. CDR3 DNA: TGTGCCAGCAGCTTGATGGACAGCTTGAACACTGAAGCTTTCTTT.

The chain uses TRBV29-1 and TRBJ2-1; 8 nucleotides agree with TRBD1. The CDR3 contains 14 residues. The V segment lost 4 bases and the J segment 2 bases; nucleotides outside the gene matches: 4. Germline V gene data show CDR1 as SQVTM and CDR2 as ANQGSEA. CDR3 sequence reads: CSVAGQGAYNEQFF. The DNA of the CDR3 is TGCAGCGTTGCTGGACAGGGTGCCTACAATGAGCAGTTCTTC.

The genes are TRBV3-1 (or the pseudogene TRBV3-2) and TRBJ1-1; the D is unclear. Germline V CDR1 and CDR2: LGHDT, YNNKEL (reference sequence). V gave up 1 base and J gave up 0 bases, with 12 bases separating them. This CDR3 comprises 16 residues. In DNA, the CDR3 is TGTGCCAGCAGCCAAGTCAGCGGGTACCTGAACACTGAAGCTTTCTTT. It is translated as CASSQVSGYLNTEAFF.

Only one count was recorded for this clone. V usage is TRBV12-3 or TRBV12-4 and J usage is TRBJ1-2; maybe TRBD1 (5 bases). This CDR3 contains 13 residues. The V and J ends lost 5 bases and 7 bases respectively, with 14 bases between them. In DNA form, the CDR3 reads TGTGCCAGCAGTCTCCAGGGAAGCGCTGGCTACACCTTC. This sequence encodes CASSLQGSAGYTF.

V and J are TRBV6-6 and TRBJ1-4; D is undetermined. Looked up from germline, CDR1 is MNHNY and CDR2 is SVGAGI (reference sequence). CDR3 length: 15 residues. Trimming took 5 bases from V and 5 from J, leaving 15 bases between them. CDR3 in DNA: TGTGCCAGCAGTCGTTCAGGAGGGATAAATGAAAAACTGTTTTTT. It yields the protein CASSRSGGINEKLFF.

This clone was found a few times. This rearrangement joins TRBV5-1 to TRBJ2-3, with a tentative D call TRBD2 (6 bases). V lost 4 bases, J lost 2 bases, and 11 bases lay in between. Germline V gene sequence: CDR1 SGHRS, CDR2 YFSETQ. CDR3 length: 14 residues. The CDR3 loop is CASSEGLYTDTQYF. CDR3 DNA: TGCGCCAGCAGCGAGGGACTTTACACAGATACGCAGTATTTT.

This chain uses TRBV27 with TRBJ1-2, with 8 positions matching TRBD1. The J segment lost 5 bases and the V segment lost 5 bases, leaving 10 bases of the junction unmatched. In germline, CDR1 is MNHEY, CDR2 SMNVEV (reference sequence). The length of the CDR3 is 15 residues. CDR3 bases: TGTGCCAGCAGTCAACCAGGACAGGGAGCATATGGCTACACCTTC. Its translation is CASSQPGQGAYGYTF.

The chain has TRBV5-1 and TRBJ1-1; 7 positions match TRBD1. CDR3 length: 17 residues. V shed 0 bases and J 3 bases; nucleotides not matched to a gene: 11. CDR1 and CDR2 from the germline V gene are SGHRS and YFSETQ. The CDR3 loop reads CASSLAGDSFDDTEAFF. The CDR3 bases are TGCGCCAGCAGCTTGGCGGGGGACAGTTTTGATGACACTGAAGCTTTCTTT.

The chain recombines TRBV23-1 with TRBJ1-5, with D possibly matching TRBD1 (5 bases). TRBV23-1 carries the ORF label, with uncertain function. The CDR3 has 15 residues. V was clipped by 5 bases and J by 4 bases, with 15 bases between them. CDR3 DNA: TGCGCCAGCAGTTCCGACAGCGGGTCTAATCAGCCCCAGCATTTT. Protein sequence: CASSSDSGSNQPQHF.

The V and J genes are TRBV7-8 and TRBJ1-1; tentatively, D is TRBD1 (5 bases). Trimming left V 5 bases short and J 8 bases short, with 12 bases between. This CDR3 is 12 amino acids long. Germline V lookup: CDR1 SGHVS, CDR2 FQNEAQ. CDR3 nucleotides: TGTGCCAGCAGCCTGACAGCCCGGGAAGCTTTCTTT. As protein: CASSLTAREAFF.

This chain's CDR3 is CASGLPGQEETQYF. CDR3 in DNA: TGTGCTAGTGGTTTGCCGGGACAAGAAGAGACCCAGTACTTC. The V gene is TRBV12-5, the J gene TRBJ2-5, with D possibly being TRBD1 (6 bases). CDR3 length equals 14 residues. Trimming cost V 2 bases and J 3 bases, with 10 bases left between them. The germline V gene has CDR1 LGHNT and CDR2 FRNRAP.

This clone was found once. The V gene is TRBV7-9, the J gene TRBJ1-2; maybe TRBD1 (6 bases). Germline V gene lookup returns CDR1 SEHNR and CDR2 FQNEAQ (reference sequence). The CDR3 covers 13 residues. Trimming cost V 1 base and J 8 bases, with 11 bases left between them. As DNA, the CDR3 is TGTGCCAGCAGCTTAGGGGGGCTGGAGGGCTACACCTTC. Its translation is CASSLGGLEGYTF.

The chain carries TRBV6-5 and TRBJ2-7; D is ambiguous. Germline loops: CDR1 MNHEY, CDR2 SVGAGI. This CDR3 is 14 amino acids long. Trimming removed 7 bases from V and 3 bases from J, with 16 bases in between. The CDR3 is CASMRSQPIYEQYF. CDR3 nucleotides: TGTGCCAGCATGAGGTCGCAACCCATCTACGAGCAGTACTTC.

The genes are TRBV7-9 and TRBJ1-1; a weak D match, TRBD1 (6 bases). This CDR3 comprises 15 residues. V dropped 1 base and J dropped 0 bases, with 9 bases sitting between them. Germline assignment: CDR1 SEHNR and CDR2 FQNEAQ (reference sequence). CDR3: CASSLGGRVNTEAFF. CDR3 DNA sequence: TGTGCCAGCAGCTTAGGGGGGCGGGTGAACACTGAAGCTTTCTTT.